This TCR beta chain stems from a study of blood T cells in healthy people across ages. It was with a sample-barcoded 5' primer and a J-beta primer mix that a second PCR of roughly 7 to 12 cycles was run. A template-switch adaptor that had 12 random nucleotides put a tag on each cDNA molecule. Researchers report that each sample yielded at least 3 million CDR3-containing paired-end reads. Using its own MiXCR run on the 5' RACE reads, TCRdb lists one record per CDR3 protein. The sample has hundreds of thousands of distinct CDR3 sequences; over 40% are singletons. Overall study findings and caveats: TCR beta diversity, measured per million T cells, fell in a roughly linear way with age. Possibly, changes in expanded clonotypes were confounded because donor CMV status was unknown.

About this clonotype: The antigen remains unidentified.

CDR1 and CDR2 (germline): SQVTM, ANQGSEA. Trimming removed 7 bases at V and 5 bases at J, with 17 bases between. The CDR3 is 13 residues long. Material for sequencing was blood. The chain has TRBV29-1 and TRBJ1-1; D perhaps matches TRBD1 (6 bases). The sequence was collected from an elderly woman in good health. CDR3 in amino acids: CSAHRTEWTEAFF. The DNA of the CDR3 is TGCAGCGCCCACCGGACAGAATGGACTGAAGCTTTCTTT.